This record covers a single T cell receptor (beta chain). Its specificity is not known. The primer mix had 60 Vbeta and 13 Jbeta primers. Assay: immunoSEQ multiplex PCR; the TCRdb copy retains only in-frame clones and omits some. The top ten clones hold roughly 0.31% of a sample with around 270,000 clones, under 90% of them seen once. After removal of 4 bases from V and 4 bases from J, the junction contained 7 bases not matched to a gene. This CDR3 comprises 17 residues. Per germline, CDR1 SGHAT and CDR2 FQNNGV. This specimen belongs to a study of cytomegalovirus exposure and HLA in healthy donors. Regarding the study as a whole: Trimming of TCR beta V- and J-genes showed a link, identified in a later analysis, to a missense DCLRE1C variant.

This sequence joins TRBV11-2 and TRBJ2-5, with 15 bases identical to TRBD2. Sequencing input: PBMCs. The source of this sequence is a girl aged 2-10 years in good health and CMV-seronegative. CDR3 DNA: TGTGCCAGCAGCTCCGGACTAGCGGGGGGGGCTGTAGAGACCCAGTACTTC. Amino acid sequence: CASSSGLAGGAVETQYF.